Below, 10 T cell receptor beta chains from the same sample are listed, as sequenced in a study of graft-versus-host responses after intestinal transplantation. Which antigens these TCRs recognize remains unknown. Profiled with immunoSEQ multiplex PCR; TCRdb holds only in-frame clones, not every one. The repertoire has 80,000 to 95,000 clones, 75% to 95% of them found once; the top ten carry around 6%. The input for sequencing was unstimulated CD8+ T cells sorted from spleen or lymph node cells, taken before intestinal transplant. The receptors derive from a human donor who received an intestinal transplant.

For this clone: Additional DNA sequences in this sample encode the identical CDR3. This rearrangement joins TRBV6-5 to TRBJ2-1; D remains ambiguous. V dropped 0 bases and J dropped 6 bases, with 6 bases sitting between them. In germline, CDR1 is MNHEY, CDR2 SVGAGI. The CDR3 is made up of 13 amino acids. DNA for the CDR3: TGTGCCAGCAGTTACTCGAAAGGCAATGAGCAGTTCTTC. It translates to CASSYSKGNEQFF.

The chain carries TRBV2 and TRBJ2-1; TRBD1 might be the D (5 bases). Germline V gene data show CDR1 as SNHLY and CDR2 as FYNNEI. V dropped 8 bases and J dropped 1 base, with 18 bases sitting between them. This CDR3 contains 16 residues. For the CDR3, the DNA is TGTGCCAGCGAATCGGGCAGGGCTCTTTCCTACAATGAGCAGTTCTTC. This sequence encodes CASESGRALSYNEQFF.

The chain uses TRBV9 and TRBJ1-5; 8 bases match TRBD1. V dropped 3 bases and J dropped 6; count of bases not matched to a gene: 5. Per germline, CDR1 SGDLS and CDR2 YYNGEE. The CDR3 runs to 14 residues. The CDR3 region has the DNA TGTGCCAGCAGCGCAGGGGGCGAGTTTCAGCCCCAGCATTTT. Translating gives CASSAGGEFQPQHF.

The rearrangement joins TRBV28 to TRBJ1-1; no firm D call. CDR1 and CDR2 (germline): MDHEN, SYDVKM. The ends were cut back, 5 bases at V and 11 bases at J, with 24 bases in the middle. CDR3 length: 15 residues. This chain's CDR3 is CASSPKAEASRSAFF. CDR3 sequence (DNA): TGTGCCAGCAGTCCAAAAGCTGAAGCCTCAAGGAGTGCTTTCTTT.

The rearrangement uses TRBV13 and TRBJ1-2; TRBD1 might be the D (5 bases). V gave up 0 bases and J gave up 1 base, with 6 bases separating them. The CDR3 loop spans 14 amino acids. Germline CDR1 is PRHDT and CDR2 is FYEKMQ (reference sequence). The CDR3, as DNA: TGTGCCAGCAGCTTAGGGGGGGTTAACTATGGCTACACCTTC. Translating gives CASSLGGVNYGYTF.

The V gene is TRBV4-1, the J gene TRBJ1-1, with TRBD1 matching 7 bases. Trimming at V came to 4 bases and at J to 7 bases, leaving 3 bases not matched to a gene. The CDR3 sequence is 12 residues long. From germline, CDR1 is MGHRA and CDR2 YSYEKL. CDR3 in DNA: TGCGCCAGCAGCCCAGGGGGTGGTGAAGCTTTCTTT. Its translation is CASSPGGGEAFF.

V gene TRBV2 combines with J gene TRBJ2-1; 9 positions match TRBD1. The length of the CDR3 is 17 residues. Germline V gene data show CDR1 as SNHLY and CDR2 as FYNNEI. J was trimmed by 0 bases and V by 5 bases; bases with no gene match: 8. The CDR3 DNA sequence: TGTGCCAGCAGTTCCGGGACAGGGTTGAGCTCCTACAATGAGCAGTTCTTC. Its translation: CASSSGTGLSSYNEQFF.

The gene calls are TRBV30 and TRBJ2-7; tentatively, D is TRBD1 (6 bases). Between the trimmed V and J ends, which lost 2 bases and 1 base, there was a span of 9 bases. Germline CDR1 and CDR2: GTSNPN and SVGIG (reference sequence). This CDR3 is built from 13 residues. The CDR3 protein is CAWSTGHSYEQYF. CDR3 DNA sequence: TGTGCCTGGAGTACGGGACATTCCTACGAGCAGTACTTC.

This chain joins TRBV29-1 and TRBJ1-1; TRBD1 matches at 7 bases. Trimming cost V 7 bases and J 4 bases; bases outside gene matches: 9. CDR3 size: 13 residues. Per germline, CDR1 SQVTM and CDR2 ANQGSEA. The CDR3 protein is CSGETGSGTEAFF. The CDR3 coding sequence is TGCAGCGGTGAGACAGGGAGCGGCACTGAAGCTTTCTTT.

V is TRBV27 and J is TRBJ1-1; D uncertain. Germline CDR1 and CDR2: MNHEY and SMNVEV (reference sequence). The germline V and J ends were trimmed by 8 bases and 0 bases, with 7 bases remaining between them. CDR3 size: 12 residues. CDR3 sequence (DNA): TGTGCCAGCGGGGAAATGAACACTGAAGCTTTCTTT. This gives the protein CASGEMNTEAFF.